The sequence of this TCR beta chain was determined in a study of STAT5B mutations in CD4+ large granular lymphocyte leukemia. About the study: The CDR3 'QG' motif was associated with a particular HLA allele among healthy donors.

Study results and limitations: Without putative leukemic clones, patient CD4-sorted repertoires remained more clonal than healthy CD4+ repertoires. No patients shared main leukemic clonotypes, though less than 30% appeared at low frequency elsewhere.

Regarding this clone: Its antigen remains unidentified.

Per the original data handling: Lowest detectable productive clonotype frequency was 2.59 x 10-5. Profiling relied on immunoSEQ multiplex PCR, and the TCRdb table lists in-frame clones only, not all of them. V, J and clone size were drawn from that table, and D and trimming were deduced from the DNA. The table records about 46,000 clones, around 82% of them present only once. This sequence originates from a human donor in good health. The sample taken for sequencing was CD4+ T cells from blood buffy coats.

CDR3 sequence: CASSTYSGTRNQPQHF. The CDR3 DNA sequence: TGTGCCAGTAGTACCTATTCCGGGACAAGGAATCAGCCCCAGCATTTT. This sequence joins TRBV19 and TRBJ1-5, with D possibly TRBD1 on 6 matching bases. From germline, CDR1 is LNHDA and CDR2 SQIVND (reference sequence). This CDR3 is 16 amino acids long. V shed 4 bases and J shed 4 bases, with 17 bases lying between them.